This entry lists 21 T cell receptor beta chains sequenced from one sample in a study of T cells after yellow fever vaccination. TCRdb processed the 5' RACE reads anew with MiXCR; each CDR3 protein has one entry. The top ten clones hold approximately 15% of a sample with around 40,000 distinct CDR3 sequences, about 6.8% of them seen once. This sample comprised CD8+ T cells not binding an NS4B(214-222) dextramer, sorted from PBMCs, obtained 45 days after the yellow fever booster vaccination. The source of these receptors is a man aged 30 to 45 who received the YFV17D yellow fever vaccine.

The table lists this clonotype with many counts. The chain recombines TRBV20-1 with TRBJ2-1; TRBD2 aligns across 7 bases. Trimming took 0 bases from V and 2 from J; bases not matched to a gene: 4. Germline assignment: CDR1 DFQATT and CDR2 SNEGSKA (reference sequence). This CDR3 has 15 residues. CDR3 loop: CSARDSRGAYNEQFF. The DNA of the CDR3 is TGCAGTGCTAGAGACTCCCGGGGGGCCTACAATGAGCAGTTCTTC.

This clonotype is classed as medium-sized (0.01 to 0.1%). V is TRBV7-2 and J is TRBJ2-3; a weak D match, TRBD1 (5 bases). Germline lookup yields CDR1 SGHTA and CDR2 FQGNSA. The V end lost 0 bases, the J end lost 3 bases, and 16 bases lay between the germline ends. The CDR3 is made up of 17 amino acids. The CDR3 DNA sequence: TGTGCCAGCAGCTTAGCGCAGGGCCTAGACCTAACAGATACGCAGTATTTT. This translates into CASSLAQGLDLTDTQYF.

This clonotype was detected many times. The CDR3: CASSRAQFDTQYF. The CDR3 DNA is TGTGCCAGCAGCCGTGCTCAATTCGATACGCAGTATTTT. The V gene is TRBV11-2, the J gene TRBJ2-3; no firm D call. CDR1 and CDR2 (germline): SGHAT, FQNNGV. This CDR3 has 13 amino acids. Trimming stripped 5 bases from V and 6 bases from J, with 12 bases between.

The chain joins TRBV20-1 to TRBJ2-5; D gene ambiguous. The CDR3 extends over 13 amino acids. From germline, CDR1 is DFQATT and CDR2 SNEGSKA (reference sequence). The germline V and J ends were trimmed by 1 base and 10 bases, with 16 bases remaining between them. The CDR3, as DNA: TGCAGTGCTAGAGGTACAGATAAGATGGACCAGTACTTC. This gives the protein CSARGTDKMDQYF.

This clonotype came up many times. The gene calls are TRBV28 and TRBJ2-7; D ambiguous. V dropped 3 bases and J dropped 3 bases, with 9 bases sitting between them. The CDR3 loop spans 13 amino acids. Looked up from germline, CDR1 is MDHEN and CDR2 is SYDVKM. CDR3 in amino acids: CASSLSLGYEQYF. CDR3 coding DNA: TGTGCCAGCAGTTTGTCTCTTGGCTACGAGCAGTACTTC.

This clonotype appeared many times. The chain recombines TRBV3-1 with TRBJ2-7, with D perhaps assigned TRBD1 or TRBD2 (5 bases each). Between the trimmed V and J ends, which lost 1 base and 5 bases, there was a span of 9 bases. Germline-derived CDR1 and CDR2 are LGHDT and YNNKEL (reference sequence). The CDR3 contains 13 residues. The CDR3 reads CASSQVGTNEQYF. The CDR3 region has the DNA TGTGCCAGCAGCCAAGTAGGGACCAACGAGCAGTACTTC.

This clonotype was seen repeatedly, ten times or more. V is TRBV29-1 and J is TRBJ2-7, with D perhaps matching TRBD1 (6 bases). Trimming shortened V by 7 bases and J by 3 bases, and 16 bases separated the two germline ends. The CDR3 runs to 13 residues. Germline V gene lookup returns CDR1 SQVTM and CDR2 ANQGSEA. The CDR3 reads CSARGGEYYEQYF. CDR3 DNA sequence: TGCAGCGCCCGAGGGGGAGAATACTACGAGCAGTACTTC.

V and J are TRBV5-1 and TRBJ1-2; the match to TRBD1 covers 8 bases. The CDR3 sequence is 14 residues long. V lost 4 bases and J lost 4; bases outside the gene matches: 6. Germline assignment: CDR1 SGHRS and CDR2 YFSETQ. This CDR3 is CASSAGTGPYGYTF. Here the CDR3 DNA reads TGCGCCAGCAGCGCCGGGACAGGCCCCTATGGCTACACCTTC. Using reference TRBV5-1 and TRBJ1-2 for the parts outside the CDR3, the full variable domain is KAGVTQTPRYLIKTRGQQVTLSCSPISGHRSVSWYQQTPGQGLQFLFEYFSETQRNKGNFPGRFSGRQFSNSRSEMNVSTLELGDSALYLCASSAGTGPYGYTFGSGTRLTVV.

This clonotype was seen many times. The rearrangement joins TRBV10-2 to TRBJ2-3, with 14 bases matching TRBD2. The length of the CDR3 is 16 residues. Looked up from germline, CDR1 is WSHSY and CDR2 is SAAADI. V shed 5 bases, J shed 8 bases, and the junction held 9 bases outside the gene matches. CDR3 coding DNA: TGCGCCAGCAGTTCCTCGGGTGGACTAGCGGGAGGTACGCAGTATTTT. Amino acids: CASSSSGGLAGGTQYF.

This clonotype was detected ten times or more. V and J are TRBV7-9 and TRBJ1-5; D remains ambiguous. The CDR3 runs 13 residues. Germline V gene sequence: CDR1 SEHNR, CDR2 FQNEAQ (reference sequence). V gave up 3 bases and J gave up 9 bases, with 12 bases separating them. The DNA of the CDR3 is TGTGCCAGCAGCTTCCGCGGCGAGGGGCCCCAGCATTTT. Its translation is CASSFRGEGPQHF.

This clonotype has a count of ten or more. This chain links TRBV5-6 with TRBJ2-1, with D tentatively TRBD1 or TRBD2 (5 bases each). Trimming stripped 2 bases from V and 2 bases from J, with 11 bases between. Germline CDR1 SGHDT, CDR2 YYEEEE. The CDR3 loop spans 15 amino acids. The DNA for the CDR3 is TGTGCCAGCAGCTTAGAGGGGTTACCCTACAATGAGCAGTTCTTC. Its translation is CASSLEGLPYNEQFF.

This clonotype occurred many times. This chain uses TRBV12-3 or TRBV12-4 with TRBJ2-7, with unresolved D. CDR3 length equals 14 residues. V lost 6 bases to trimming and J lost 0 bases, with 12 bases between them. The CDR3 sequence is CASSPPENSYEQYF. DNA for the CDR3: TGTGCCAGCAGCCCCCCAGAAAACTCCTACGAGCAGTACTTC.

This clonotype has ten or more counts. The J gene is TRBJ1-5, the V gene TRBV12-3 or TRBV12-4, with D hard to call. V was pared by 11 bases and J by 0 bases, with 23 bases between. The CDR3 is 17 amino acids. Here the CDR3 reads CAPKTGRVSYSNQPQHF. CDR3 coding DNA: TGTGCCCCCAAGACGGGTCGCGTCTCCTATAGCAATCAGCCCCAGCATTTT.

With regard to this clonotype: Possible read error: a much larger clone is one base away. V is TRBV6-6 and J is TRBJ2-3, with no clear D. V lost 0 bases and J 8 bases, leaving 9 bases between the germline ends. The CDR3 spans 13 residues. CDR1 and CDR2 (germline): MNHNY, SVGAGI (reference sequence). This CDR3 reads CASSYSSTSTQYF. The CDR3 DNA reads TGTGCCAGCAGTTACTCGAGTACGAGTACGCAGTATTTT.

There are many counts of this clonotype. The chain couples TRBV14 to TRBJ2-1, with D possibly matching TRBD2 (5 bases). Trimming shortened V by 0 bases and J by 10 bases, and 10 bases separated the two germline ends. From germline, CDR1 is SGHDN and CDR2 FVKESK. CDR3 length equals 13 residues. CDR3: CASSQEWRAEQFF. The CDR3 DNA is TGTGCCAGCAGCCAAGAATGGCGGGCAGAGCAGTTCTTC.

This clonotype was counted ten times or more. The CDR3 bases are TGTGCCAGCAGGTCCCCGGGCGGGGAGCTGTTTTTT. This codes for CASRSPGGELFF. The chain uses TRBV12-3 or TRBV12-4 and TRBJ2-2; no reliable D call. The V end lost 6 bases, the J end lost 7 bases, and 9 bases lay between the germline ends. This CDR3 has 12 residues.

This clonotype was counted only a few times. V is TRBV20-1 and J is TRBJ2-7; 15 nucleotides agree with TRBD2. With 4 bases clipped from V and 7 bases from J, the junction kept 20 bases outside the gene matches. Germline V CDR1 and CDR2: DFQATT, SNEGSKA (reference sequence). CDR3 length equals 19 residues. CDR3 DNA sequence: TGCAGTGCTACCCCTTCCGGGACTAGCGGGAGGTCCGTGCATTGGGAGCAGTACTTC. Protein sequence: CSATPSGTSGRSVHWEQYF.

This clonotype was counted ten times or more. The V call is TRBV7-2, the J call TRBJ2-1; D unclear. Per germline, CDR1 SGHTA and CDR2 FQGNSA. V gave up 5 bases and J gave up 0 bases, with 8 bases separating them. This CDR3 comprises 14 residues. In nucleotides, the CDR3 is TGTGCCAGCAGCCAAAGTAGCTCCTACAATGAGCAGTTCTTC. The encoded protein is CASSQSSSYNEQFF.

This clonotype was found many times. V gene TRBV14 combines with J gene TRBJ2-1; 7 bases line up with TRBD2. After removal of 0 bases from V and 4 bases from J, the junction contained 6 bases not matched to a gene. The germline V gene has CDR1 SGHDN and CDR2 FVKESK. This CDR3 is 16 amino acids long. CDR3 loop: CASSQDWSSGYNEQFF. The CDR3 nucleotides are TGTGCCAGCAGCCAAGATTGGTCTAGCGGATACAATGAGCAGTTCTTC.

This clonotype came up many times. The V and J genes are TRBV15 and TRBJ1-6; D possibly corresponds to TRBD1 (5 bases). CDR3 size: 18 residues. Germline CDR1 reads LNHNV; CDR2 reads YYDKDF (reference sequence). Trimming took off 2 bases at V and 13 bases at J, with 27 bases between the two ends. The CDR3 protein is CATSRSRYGGADVDPLHF. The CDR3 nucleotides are TGTGCCACCAGCAGATCTCGCTATGGTGGGGCAGACGTCGATCCCCTCCACTTT.

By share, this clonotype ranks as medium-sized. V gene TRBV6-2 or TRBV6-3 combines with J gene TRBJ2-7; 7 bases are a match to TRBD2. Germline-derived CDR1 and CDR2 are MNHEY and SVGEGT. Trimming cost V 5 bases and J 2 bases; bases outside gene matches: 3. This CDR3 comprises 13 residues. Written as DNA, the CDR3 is TGTGCCAGCAGTCTAGCGGCAACCTACGAGCAGTACTTC. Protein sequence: CASSLAATYEQYF.